The 26 T cell receptor beta chains given below trace back to one sample, sequenced in a study of T cells in Graves' hyperthyroidism and ophthalmopathy. TCR beta CDR3 sequences were amplified from RNA transcripts. During a first-round RT-PCR of the TCR CDR3, the HTBI primer set was used. TCRdb processed the multiplex PCR reads anew with MiXCR; each CDR3 protein has one entry. The sample contains about 840,000 distinct CDR3 sequences, around 39% of which appear only once. Specimen: blood. These receptors all come from a man in his late teens or twenties with Graves' hyperthyroidism.

This clonotype was seen at least ten times. The rearrangement uses TRBV29-1 and TRBJ1-1, with no clear D. Germline CDR1 SQVTM, CDR2 ANQGSEA. The CDR3 loop spans 14 amino acids. Trimming took off 3 bases at V and 1 base at J, with 12 bases between the two ends. The CDR3 nucleotides read TGCAGCGTTGAGGCCGACACGACGAACACTGAAGCTTTCTTT. It is translated as CSVEADTTNTEAFF. The full variable domain, its missing parts supplied by reference TRBV29-1 and TRBJ1-1, is SAVISQKPSRDICQRGTSLTIQCQVDSQVTMMFWYRQQPGQSLTLIATANQGSEATYESGFVIDKFPISRPNLTFSTLTVSNMSPEDSSIYLCSVEADTTNTEAFFGQGTRLTVV.

The sample holds a few counts of this clonotype. The chain is built from TRBV19 and TRBJ1-1, with a tentative D call TRBD1 (6 bases). CDR1 and CDR2 from the germline V gene are LNHDA and SQIVND (reference sequence). The CDR3 contains 17 residues. The V and J ends lost 2 bases and 7 bases respectively, with 23 bases between them. The CDR3: CASSIRAGARGSGEAFF. In DNA form, the CDR3 reads TGTGCCAGTAGTATAAGGGCAGGGGCCCGAGGTAGTGGTGAAGCTTTCTTT.

This chain uses TRBV18 with TRBJ1-2, with unresolved D. Germline-derived CDR1 and CDR2 are KGHSH and LQKENI. The CDR3 is made up of 15 amino acids. V dropped 3 bases and J dropped 7 bases, with 18 bases sitting between them. CDR3 sequence reads: CASSPGSRSPFGYTF. The CDR3 coding sequence is TGTGCCAGCTCACCGGGAAGCAGGAGCCCTTTTGGCTACACCTTC.

This clonotype was observed many times. This chain uses TRBV29-1 with TRBJ1-2; D is perhaps TRBD1 (6 bases). Germline assignment: CDR1 SQVTM and CDR2 ANQGSEA. The CDR3 is made up of 16 amino acids. Trimming cost V 4 bases and J 4 bases, with 22 bases left between them. This CDR3 reads CSVGVNRQDRSYGYTF. As DNA, the CDR3 is TGCAGCGTTGGGGTGAATCGACAGGATAGGTCCTATGGCTACACCTTC.

This chain links TRBV19 with TRBJ1-1; TRBD1 aligns across 10 bases. V shed 4 bases and J 5 bases; nucleotides not matched to a gene: 4. Germline CDR1 reads LNHDA; CDR2 reads SQIVND (reference sequence). This CDR3 contains 14 residues. This chain's CDR3 is CASSTPGQGTEAFF. CDR3 nucleotides: TGTGCCAGTAGTACTCCGGGACAGGGGACTGAAGCTTTCTTT.

This clonotype was recorded a few times. The chain carries TRBV7-9 and TRBJ2-7, with D possibly matching TRBD2 (5 bases). Germline-derived CDR1 and CDR2 are SEHNR and FQNEAQ (reference sequence). V lost 5 bases and J lost 6, with 17 bases in between. The CDR3 runs 14 residues. The CDR3 reads CASSQGLASAEQYF. CDR3 coding DNA: TGTGCCAGCAGCCAAGGTCTAGCTTCGGCCGAGCAGTACTTC. Using reference TRBV7-9 and TRBJ2-7 for the parts outside the CDR3, the full variable domain is DTGVSQNPRHKITKRGQNVTFRCDPISEHNRLYWYRQTLGQGPEFLTYFQNEAQLEKSRLLSDRFSAERPKGSFSTLEIQRTEQGDSAMYLCASSQGLASAEQYFGPGTRLTVT.

This clonotype showed up just a few times. The V gene is TRBV24-1, the J gene TRBJ1-5; maybe TRBD1 (6 bases). Looked up from germline, CDR1 is KGHDR and CDR2 is SFDVKD. Trimming left V 2 bases short and J 0 bases short, with 19 bases between. The CDR3 has 19 residues. The CDR3 protein is CATSDSTGENYYSNQPQHF. CDR3 coding DNA: TGTGCCACCAGTGATTCGACAGGAGAAAATTACTATAGCAATCAGCCCCAGCATTTT.

The chain uses TRBV20-1 and TRBJ1-2; TRBD1 matches 7 bases. Germline CDR1 reads DFQATT; CDR2 reads SNEGSKA (reference sequence). V lost 6 bases and J lost 4; bases outside the gene matches: 8. The CDR3 runs to 13 residues. The CDR3 DNA sequence: TGCAGTGCCTCCGACAGGGTCGGCTATGGCTACACCTTC. It codes for CSASDRVGYGYTF.

This clonotype has a handful of counts. The chain joins TRBV6-1 to TRBJ1-4; TRBD1 matches at 8 bases. The V and J ends lost 5 bases and 8 bases, in that order; junction bases with no gene match: 7. This CDR3 comprises 14 residues. Germline V gene sequence: CDR1 MNHNS, CDR2 SASEGT. The CDR3 nucleotides are TGTGCCAGCAGTCGACAGGGGTCGGCAGAAAAACTGTTTTTT. The encoded protein is CASSRQGSAEKLFF.

At least ten counts were recorded for this clonotype. V gene TRBV20-1 combines with J gene TRBJ1-5; TRBD1 agrees at 9 bases. V trimming: 5 bases; J trimming: 10 bases; junction bases outside the gene matches: 12. The germline V gene encodes CDR1 DFQATT and CDR2 SNEGSKA (reference sequence). The CDR3 is 14 residues long. CDR3 nucleotide sequence: TGCAGTGCTCAAAGGGACAGGGCCCAGGGACCCCAGCATTTT. Amino acids: CSAQRDRAQGPQHF.

This clonotype was seen repeatedly, ten times or more. The chain couples TRBV7-6 to TRBJ2-7; D possibly corresponds to TRBD1 (5 bases). Germline CDR1 reads SGHVS; CDR2 reads FNYEAQ. This CDR3 spans 13 amino acids. The V gene lost 5 bases and the J gene lost 3 bases, with 11 bases spanning the gap. This chain's CDR3 is CASSKDNVYEQYF. For the CDR3, the DNA is TGTGCCAGCAGCAAGGACAACGTCTACGAGCAGTACTTC. The entire variable domain, with the rest obtained from reference TRBV7-6 and TRBJ2-7, is as follows: GAGVSQSPRYKVTKRGQDVALRCDPISGHVSLYWYRQALGQGPEFLTYFNYEAQQDKSGLPNDRFSAERPEGSISTLTIQRTEQRDSAMYRCASSKDNVYEQYFGPGTRLTVT.

This clonotype has at least ten counts. The gene calls are TRBV7-9 and TRBJ1-2, with 8 bases that match TRBD1. With V trimmed by 5 bases and J by 8 bases, 4 bases remained unmatched. CDR1 is SEHNR, CDR2 FQNEAQ, per germline (reference sequence). The CDR3 extends over 12 amino acids. For the CDR3, the DNA is TGTGCCAGCAGCACAGGGGGTGAAGGCTACACCTTC. Its translation: CASSTGGEGYTF.

V is TRBV12-3 or TRBV12-4 and J is TRBJ1-5; TRBD1 is a possible D gene (5 bases). CDR3 size: 14 residues. V lost 7 bases to trimming and J lost 7 bases, with 17 bases between them. CDR3 DNA: TGTGCCAGCACCCTGGGGGGGGAGGTACAGCCCCAGCATTTT. Protein sequence: CASTLGGEVQPQHF.

This chain links TRBV14 with TRBJ2-2; weak D call: TRBD1 (6 bases). Germline lookup yields CDR1 SGHDN and CDR2 FVKESK. Trimming stripped 2 bases from V and 4 bases from J, with 11 bases between. The CDR3 runs 15 residues. The chain's CDR3 is CASSQFRGGTGELFF. CDR3 coding DNA: TGTGCCAGCAGCCAATTCAGGGGCGGCACCGGGGAGCTGTTTTTT.

This clonotype showed up many times. This chain uses TRBV11-2 with TRBJ2-5; tentative D call: TRBD2 (5 bases). The germline V and J ends were trimmed by 5 bases and 4 bases, with 14 bases remaining between them. CDR1 is SGHAT, CDR2 FQNNGV, per germline. This CDR3 comprises 14 residues. The CDR3 reads CASSPWIAPETQYF. Here the CDR3 DNA reads TGTGCCAGCAGCCCGTGGATAGCGCCAGAGACCCAGTACTTC.

This chain links TRBV15 with TRBJ2-7; 7 nucleotides match TRBD1. The CDR3 is 15 amino acids. J lost 3 bases, V lost 3 bases, and 8 bases had no gene match. In germline, CDR1 is LNHNV, CDR2 YYDKDF (reference sequence). CDR3 nucleotide sequence: TGTGCCACCAGCAGCAAGGGACAGCCTGACTACGAGCAGTACTTC. Protein sequence: CATSSKGQPDYEQYF.

This clonotype has at least ten counts. The V call is TRBV9, the J call TRBJ1-2, with D hard to call. Germline values: CDR1 SGDLS, CDR2 YYNGEE. Trimming removed 3 bases at V and 5 bases at J, with 11 bases between. The CDR3 covers 13 residues. The CDR3 DNA is TGTGCCAGCAGCGGCCCCGTGGAATATGGCTACACCTTC. This sequence encodes CASSGPVEYGYTF.

In its sample, this clonotype was seen many times. The chain recombines TRBV29-1 with TRBJ2-7, with D possibly TRBD2 on 5 matching bases. V was pared by 6 bases and J by 5 bases, with 14 bases between. There are 12 residues in the CDR3. CDR1 and CDR2 from the germline V gene are SQVTM and ANQGSEA. CDR3 DNA: TGCAGCGTAAATACCGGGGTCAACGAGCAGTACTTC. Its protein product is CSVNTGVNEQYF.

The table lists this clonotype with many counts. The rearrangement uses TRBV10-3 and TRBJ1-1, with 7 bases lining up with TRBD1. V lost 3 bases to trimming and J lost 1 base; unmatched junction nucleotides: 5. The CDR3 runs 15 residues. The germline V gene encodes CDR1 ENHRY and CDR2 SYGVKD. The CDR3 nucleotides are TGTGCCATCAGTGAATTCCGGGACAGGAACACTGAAGCTTTCTTT. Translated: CAISEFRDRNTEAFF.

This clonotype was observed a handful of times. This chain connects TRBV7-2 to TRBJ1-5, with 12 bases matching TRBD1. The CDR3 runs to 16 residues. With V trimmed by 4 bases and J by 3 bases, 4 bases remained unmatched. Germline lookup yields CDR1 SGHTA and CDR2 FQGNSA. CDR3 sequence (DNA): TGTGCCAGCAGCTCCGGGACAGGGGGCCTCAATCAGCCCCAGCATTTT. Its translation: CASSSGTGGLNQPQHF.

For the CDR3, the DNA is TGCAGCGTTGCGTCGACAGGGGATGAAAAACTGTTTTTT. Its protein product is CSVASTGDEKLFF. This chain links TRBV29-1 with TRBJ1-4, with 8 nucleotides matching TRBD1. This CDR3 contains 13 residues. Losses at the gene ends were 4 bases for V and 6 bases for J; bases not matched to a gene: 4. The germline gives CDR1 SQVTM, CDR2 ANQGSEA.

V usage is TRBV7-9 and J usage is TRBJ2-2; no clear D gene. Looked up from germline, CDR1 is SEHNR and CDR2 is FQNEAQ (reference sequence). This CDR3 is built from 14 residues. Trimming cost V 5 bases and J 3 bases, with 10 bases left between them. CDR3 region: CASSTPPYTGELFF. The DNA for the CDR3 is TGTGCCAGCAGCACACCTCCCTACACCGGGGAGCTGTTTTTT.

The gene calls are TRBV12-3 or TRBV12-4 and TRBJ2-5, with TRBD1 matching over 7 bases. The V gene end was trimmed by 1 base and the J gene end by 5 bases; junction bases not matched to a gene: 13. The CDR3 is 17 amino acids. The CDR3 sequence is CASSLGVQGLTGETQYF. CDR3 bases: TGTGCCAGCAGTTTAGGGGTACAGGGGCTAACAGGGGAGACCCAGTACTTC.

The chain is built from TRBV7-9 and TRBJ2-5, with D possibly matching TRBD1 (6 bases). V lost 5 bases, J lost 5 bases, and 27 bases lay in between. Looked up from germline, CDR1 is SEHNR and CDR2 is FQNEAQ (reference sequence). The CDR3 is 18 amino acids. The DNA for the CDR3 is TGTGCCAGCAGCCAAAACGACAGGCCCTTGGGTTGCGAGGAGACCCAGTACTTC. It specifies CASSQNDRPLGCEETQYF.

The V gene is TRBV6-1, the J gene TRBJ1-2, with 8 bases that match TRBD1. Germline V gene lookup returns CDR1 MNHNS and CDR2 SASEGT. This CDR3 contains 14 residues. The V and J ends lost 3 bases and 4 bases, in that order; junction bases with no gene match: 4. This CDR3 is CASSEDRAPYGYTF. In nucleotides, the CDR3 is TGTGCCAGCAGTGAGGACAGGGCTCCCTATGGCTACACCTTC.

This clonotype was observed many times. The chain joins TRBV7-8 to TRBJ1-6; TRBD1 might be the D (5 bases). The V gene lost 7 bases and the J gene lost 3 bases, with 13 bases spanning the gap. The CDR3 loop spans 15 amino acids. The V gene's germline CDR1 is SGHVS and CDR2 FQNEAQ. CDR3 sequence reads: CASTPRARYNSPLHF. Written as DNA, the CDR3 is TGTGCCAGCACCCCCAGGGCCCGCTATAATTCACCCCTCCACTTT. The full variable domain, rest sourced from reference TRBV7-8 and TRBJ1-6, is GAGVSQSPRYKVAKRGQDVALRCDPISGHVSLFWYQQALGQGPEFLTYFQNEAQLDKSGLPSDRFFAERPEGSVSTLKIQRTQQEDSAVYLCASTPRARYNSPLHFGNGTRLTVT.